This entry features one T cell receptor beta chain sequence. The antigen it binds to is not known. The sample holds no much larger clone one base away, and base qualities are not on file. CDR3 length: 14 amino acids, cysteine to phenylalanine. Of all the DNA, just the CDR3 is kept, 42 bases in frame from base 1. The trim is 5 bases for V and 6 bases for J, with a gap of 14 bases between the germline ends. According to the germline V gene (reference sequence), CDR1 reads MNHEY and CDR2 reads SMNVEV. TRB sequencing was run on genomic DNA with either the immunoSEQ assay at survey resolution or the hsTCRB kit. The study's processing was this. The immunoSEQ software handled the initial read processing, while the LymphoSeq R package was used for the repertoire analyses. For each TRB dataset, clonality was calculated as 1 minus normalized Shannon entropy, and the Gini coefficient was computed as well. To infer phenotypes in unsorted samples, TRB sequences from sorted subsets of the recipient or donor were mapped onto the unsorted samples of the same recipient. TCRdb obtained this table from immuneACCESS and retained in-frame rearrangements with V and J assigned. These tables miss some clones; where compared with another copy, unresolved V genes account for less than half of the shortfall, and the remainder is unexplained. D and trimming were read from the DNA, whereas the V and J calls and clone size are those reported in that table. The sample table shows roughly 9,200 clones, and 89% are seen once. 1.6% of the sample is taken by the ten largest.

This sample is drawn from a study of T cells after posttransplantation cyclophosphamide (dated by TCRdb to 2016 to 2017). At the level of the whole study: The study tracked T cell repertoire reconstitution by TRB sequencing after myeloablative bone marrow transplantation using posttransplantation cyclophosphamide as GVHD prophylaxis. Samples from about 33 PTCy-treated patients and 16 related bone marrow donors of those patients were subjected to antigen receptor sequencing. Blood from every one of the roughly 30 PTCy patients who had 1-year posttransplant specimens underwent TRB sequencing. In 3 patients, up to about 3 additional blood samples taken between 2 and 5.2 years after transplant also underwent TRB sequencing, as did pretransplant blood from 4 patients. TRA and TRB clonality were tightly correlated in eight to ten samples, so subsequent TCR analyses focused on TRB only. Public TRB sequences were queried against a database of over 3,000 sequences associated with responses to pathogens, tumor antigens, self-antigens and alloantigens.

Peripheral blood samples were provided by related bone marrow donors on the day of marrow donation. Peripheral blood and bone marrow mononuclear cells were isolated by Ficoll-Hypaque density centrifugation and were cryopreserved. CD4+ and CD8+ T cells, including naive and memory subsets, were sorted by FACS on a FACSAria II. What the study reported, not specific to this receptor: The TRB repertoires of T cells infiltrating skin or the GI tract showed only limited overlap with the TRB repertoires found in blood. Across the 45 or so patients, TRB clonality was highly associated with recipient CMV seropositivity and CMV reactivation, and diversity with PTCy was similar to that in the CNI/methotrexate controls. At 1-2 months, donor-recipient similarity was low but rose over the first year, and the later blood repertoires were often dominated by donor CD8+ memory clones.

This sequence originates from a woman in her sixties in good health, CMV-negative, and a related stem cell transplant donor. The rearranged chain carries TRBV27 and TRBJ2-1; TRBD2 is a possible D gene, resting on 7 matching bases. The sample was memory CD4+ T cells sorted from PBMCs. The CDR3 amino acid sequence is: CASSRWGGLNEQFF. The bases read TGTGCCAGCAGTCGGTGGGGGGGCCTCAATGAGCAGTTCTTC.